This record covers a single T cell receptor (beta chain). Produced via immunoSEQ multiplex PCR; TCRdb's table is partial and in-frame only. The sample includes 300,000 to 350,000 clones, roughly nine tenths of them seen just once. The participants were between about 18 and 90 years old and came from roughly 24 US areas. This entry belongs to a study of blood T cell repertoires in COVID-19. Study information: Acute-phase and convalescent COVID-19 samples originated in the United States, Italy and Spain.

The CDR3 loop spans 15 amino acids. After removal of 3 bases from V and 3 bases from J, the junction contained 2 bases not matched to a gene. In germline, CDR1 is SGDLS, CDR2 YYNGEE. This TCR was sampled from a woman aged 30 to 39 who had been exposed to COVID-19. The J gene is TRBJ1-4, the V gene TRBV9; 10 nucleotides agree with TRBD1. Source material: PBMCs or T cells enriched from blood (not recorded which). DNA of the CDR3: TGTGCCAGCAGCGCAGGGACAGGGGCTAATGAAAAACTGTTTTTT. It specifies CASSAGTGANEKLFF. The full variable domain, with the rest looked up from reference TRBV9 and TRBJ1-4, is DSGVTQTPKHLITATGQRVTLRCSPRSGDLSVYWYQQSLDQGLQFLIQYYNGEERAKGNILERFSAQQFPDLHSELNLSSLELGDSALYFCASSAGTGANEKLFFGSGTQLSVL.